This T cell receptor beta chain was sequenced during a study of blood T cell repertoires in COVID-19. Study-wide background: Acute and convalescent COVID-19 specimens originated in the United States, Italy and Spain.

The CDR3 length is 14 residues. V lost 5 bases, J lost 5 bases, and 7 bases stayed unmatched. CDR1 is MDHEN, CDR2 SYDVKM, per germline. Measured with immunoSEQ multiplex PCR; TCRdb has only the in-frame clones, and not every one. The sample holds under 300,000 clones, about four fifths seen once. The chain uses TRBV28 and TRBJ2-5, with 8 bases that match TRBD2. This sequence originates from a man older than 75 with acute or convalescent COVID-19. Input material: peripheral blood. The CDR3 bases are TGTGCCAGCAGTGGAGCGGGAGTCCGGGAGACCCAGTACTTC. It encodes CASSGAGVRETQYF.